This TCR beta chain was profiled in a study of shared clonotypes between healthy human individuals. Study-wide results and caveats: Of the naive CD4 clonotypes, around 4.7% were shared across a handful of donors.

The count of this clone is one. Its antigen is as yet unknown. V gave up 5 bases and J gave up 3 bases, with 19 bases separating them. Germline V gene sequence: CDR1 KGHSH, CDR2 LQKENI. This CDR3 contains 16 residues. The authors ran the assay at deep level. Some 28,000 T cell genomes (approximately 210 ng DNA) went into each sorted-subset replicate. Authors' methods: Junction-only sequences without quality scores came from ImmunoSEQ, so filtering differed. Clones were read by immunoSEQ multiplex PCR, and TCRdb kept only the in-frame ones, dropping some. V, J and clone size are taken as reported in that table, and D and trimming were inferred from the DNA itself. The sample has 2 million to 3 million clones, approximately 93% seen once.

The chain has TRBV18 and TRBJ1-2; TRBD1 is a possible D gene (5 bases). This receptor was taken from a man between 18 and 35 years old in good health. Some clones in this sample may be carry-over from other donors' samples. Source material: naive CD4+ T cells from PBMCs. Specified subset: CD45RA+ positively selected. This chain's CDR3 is CASSTQGVWKDYGYTF. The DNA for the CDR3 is TGTGCCAGCTCAACCCAGGGAGTTTGGAAGGACTATGGCTACACCTTC.